The sample holds a few counts of the clone carrying this TCR beta chain. TCRdb re-analysed the RT-PCR reads in MiXCR, keeping a single row per CDR3 protein. This table holds around 700,000 distinct CDR3 sequences, 11% to 15% found once. Germline CDR1 reads SQVTM; CDR2 reads ANQGSEA. The CDR3 runs to 15 residues. Losses at the gene ends were 5 bases for V and 5 bases for J; bases not matched to a gene: 15. Sequencing was done on a sample of memory CD4+ T cells from blood. The TCR comes from a female donor in good health, serving as a healthy control. V and J are TRBV29-1 and TRBJ2-7; 7 nucleotides align to TRBD1. CDR3 loop: CSVPPRARGSHEQYF. CDR3 DNA sequence: TGCAGCGTTCCACCGCGGGCCAGGGGGAGCCACGAGCAGTACTTC.